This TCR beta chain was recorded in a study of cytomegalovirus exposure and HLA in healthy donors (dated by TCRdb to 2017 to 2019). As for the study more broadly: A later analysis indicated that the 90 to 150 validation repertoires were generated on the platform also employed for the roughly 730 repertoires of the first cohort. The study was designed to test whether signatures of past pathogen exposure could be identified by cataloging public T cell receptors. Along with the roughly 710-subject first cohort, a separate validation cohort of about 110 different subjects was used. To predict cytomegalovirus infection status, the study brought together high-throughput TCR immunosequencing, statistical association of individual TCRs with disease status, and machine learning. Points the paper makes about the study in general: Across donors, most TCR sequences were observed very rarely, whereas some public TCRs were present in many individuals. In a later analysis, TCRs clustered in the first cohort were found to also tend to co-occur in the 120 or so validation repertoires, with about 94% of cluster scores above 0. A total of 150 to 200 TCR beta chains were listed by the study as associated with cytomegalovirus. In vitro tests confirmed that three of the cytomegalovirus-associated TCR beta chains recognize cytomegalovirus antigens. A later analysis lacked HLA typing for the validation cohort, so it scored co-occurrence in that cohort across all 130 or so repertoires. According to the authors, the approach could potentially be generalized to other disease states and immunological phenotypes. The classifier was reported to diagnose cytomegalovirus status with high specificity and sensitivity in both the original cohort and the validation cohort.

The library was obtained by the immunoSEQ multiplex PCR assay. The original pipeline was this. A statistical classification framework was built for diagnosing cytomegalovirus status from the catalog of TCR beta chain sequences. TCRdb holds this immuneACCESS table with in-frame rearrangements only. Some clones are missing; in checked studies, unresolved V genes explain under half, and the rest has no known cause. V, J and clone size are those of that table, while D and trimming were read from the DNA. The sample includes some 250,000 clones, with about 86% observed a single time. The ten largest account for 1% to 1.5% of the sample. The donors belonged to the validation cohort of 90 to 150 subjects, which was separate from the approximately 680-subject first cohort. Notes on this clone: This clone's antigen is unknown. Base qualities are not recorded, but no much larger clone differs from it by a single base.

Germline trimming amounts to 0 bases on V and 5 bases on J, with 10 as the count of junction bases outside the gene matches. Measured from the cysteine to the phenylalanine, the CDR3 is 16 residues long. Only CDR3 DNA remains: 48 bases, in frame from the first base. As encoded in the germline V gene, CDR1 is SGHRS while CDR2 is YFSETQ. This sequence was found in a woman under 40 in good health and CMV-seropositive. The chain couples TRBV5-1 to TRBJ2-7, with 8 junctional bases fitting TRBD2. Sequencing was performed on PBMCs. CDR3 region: CASSLAGLALGDEQYF. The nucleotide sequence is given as TGCGCCAGCAGCTTGGCTGGACTAGCATTGGGCGACGAGCAGTACTTC.